This is a list of T cell receptor beta chains from one sample in a study of long-term antiretroviral therapy in people with HIV. Some clones are missing from TCRdb's copy, which holds only in-frame ones; the method was immunoSEQ multiplex PCR. The table shows 20,000 to 25,000 clones, with more than 65% occurring only once. Sample: unsorted PBMCs, taken 0.5 years after starting antiretroviral therapy. The origin of the receptors is a woman aged 40-49 years with HIV. Each CDR3 is given with its conserved first and last residue. The order of the fields is CDR3 DNA, CDR3 protein, D gene, clone size, J gene, V gene. D genes are given only for firm matches. A row's size may be missing; if present it is once, few, many or a size class.

CDR3 DNA: TGTGCCAGCAGCCCCCGGACGGTGAGAAGTAACACCATATATTTT
CDR3 protein: CASSPRTVRSNTIYF
D gene: -
clone size: -
J gene: TRBJ1-3
V gene: TRBV7-8

CDR3 DNA: TGTGCCAGCAGGAGACAGGGAGGTTCCTATGGCTACACCTTC
CDR3 protein: CASRRQGGSYGYTF
D gene: TRBD1
clone size: few
J gene: TRBJ1-2
V gene: TRBV6-5

CDR3 DNA: TGTGCCAGCAGCCAGGCGGAGTATGGCTACACCTTC
CDR3 protein: CASSQAEYGYTF
D gene: -
clone size: few
J gene: TRBJ1-2
V gene: TRBV7-9

CDR3 DNA: TGTGCCAGCAGCTTAGAGGGTGCGGGAGAGACCCAGTACTTC
CDR3 protein: CASSLEGAGETQYF
D gene: -
clone size: -
J gene: TRBJ2-5
V gene: TRBV7-9

CDR3 DNA: TGTGCCAGCAGTCAGGAGGACAGGGTAACTGAAGCTTTCTTT
CDR3 protein: CASSQEDRVTEAFF
D gene: TRBD1
clone size: -
J gene: TRBJ1-1
V gene: TRBV28

CDR3 DNA: TGTGCCAGCAGTGACCAGGGGAGGCACACCTACGAGCAGTACTTC
CDR3 protein: CASSDQGRHTYEQYF
D gene: -
clone size: -
J gene: TRBJ2-7
V gene: TRBV2

CDR3 DNA: TGTGCCAGCAGTGATATTACCAGGAGCACAGATACGCAGTATTTT
CDR3 protein: CASSDITRSTDTQYF
D gene: -
clone size: -
J gene: TRBJ2-3
V gene: TRBV6-1

CDR3 DNA: TGTGCCAGCAGCCAGAGGAACACTGAAGCTTTCTTT
CDR3 protein: CASSQRNTEAFF
D gene: -
clone size: few
J gene: TRBJ1-1
V gene: TRBV6-6

CDR3 DNA: TGTGCCAGCAGCGTGCAGGGCCCGAATGAGCAGTTCTTC
CDR3 protein: CASSVQGPNEQFF
D gene: -
clone size: few
J gene: TRBJ2-1
V gene: TRBV9

CDR3 DNA: TGTGCCAGCAGTTATAGAGGAGGGGGGAGCACTGAAGCTTTCTTT
CDR3 protein: CASSYRGGGSTEAFF
D gene: -
clone size: -
J gene: TRBJ1-1
V gene: TRBV7-9

CDR3 DNA: TGTGCCAGCAGCGCTCTTGGGGGCGAGCAGTACTTC
CDR3 protein: CASSALGGEQYF
D gene: -
clone size: few
J gene: TRBJ2-7
V gene: TRBV9

CDR3 DNA: TGTGCCAGCATGGGGCTAGGGGGTAAGAGTGAAGCTTTCTTT
CDR3 protein: CASMGLGGKSEAFF
D gene: -
clone size: -
J gene: TRBJ1-1
V gene: TRBV28

CDR3 DNA: TGTGCCATCAGTGAAGGGGGTCAGGTGCAGTACTTC
CDR3 protein: CAISEGGQVQYF
D gene: -
clone size: once
J gene: TRBJ2-7
V gene: TRBV10-3

CDR3 DNA: TGTGCCAGCAGCTTAGCCTACACTAGCGGGGGGGCCTATGAGCAGTTCTTC
CDR3 protein: CASSLAYTSGGAYEQFF
D gene: TRBD2
clone size: -
J gene: TRBJ2-1
V gene: TRBV11-3

CDR3 DNA: TGTGCCAGCAGCACTGGGACAGGGGTAGATCAGCCCCAGCATTTT
CDR3 protein: CASSTGTGVDQPQHF
D gene: TRBD1
clone size: -
J gene: TRBJ1-5
V gene: TRBV7-9

CDR3 DNA: TGTGCCAGCAGTGGGGAGGGGGGCTCCTACAATGAGCAGTTCTTC
CDR3 protein: CASSGEGGSYNEQFF
D gene: -
clone size: -
J gene: TRBJ2-1
V gene: TRBV2

CDR3 DNA: TGTGCCAGCAGCTCGGGACAGGGGGGAGACTATGGCTACACCTTC
CDR3 protein: CASSSGQGGDYGYTF
D gene: TRBD1
clone size: -
J gene: TRBJ1-2
V gene: TRBV7-9

CDR3 DNA: TGTGCCAGCAGCCTACAGGGGGCAATCGGCACTGAAGCTTTCTTT
CDR3 protein: CASSLQGAIGTEAFF
D gene: TRBD1
clone size: -
J gene: TRBJ1-1
V gene: TRBV14

CDR3 DNA: TGTGCCATCAGTCCCAAGGGGGCGCCTGGAAACACCATATATTTT
CDR3 protein: CAISPKGAPGNTIYF
D gene: TRBD1
clone size: -
J gene: TRBJ1-3
V gene: TRBV10-3

CDR3 DNA: TGTGCCAGCAGCTTAGCGTTTAAAGGTGGGGATGAAGAGACCCAGTACTTC
CDR3 protein: CASSLAFKGGDEETQYF
D gene: -
clone size: -
J gene: TRBJ2-5
V gene: TRBV11-3

CDR3 DNA: TGTGCCAGCAGTCTCGGACAGGGATTACACGAGCAGTACTTC
CDR3 protein: CASSLGQGLHEQYF
D gene: TRBD1
clone size: once
J gene: TRBJ2-7
V gene: TRBV5-5

CDR3 DNA: TGTGCCAGCGCGGGGCCTCCCTCTGGAAACACCATATATTTT
CDR3 protein: CASAGPPSGNTIYF
D gene: -
clone size: -
J gene: TRBJ1-3
V gene: TRBV2

CDR3 DNA: TGTGCCAGCACCTTGTTCGATACGCAGTATTTT
CDR3 protein: CASTLFDTQYF
D gene: -
clone size: -
J gene: TRBJ2-3
V gene: TRBV6-1

CDR3 DNA: TGTGCCAGCAGCTTGAGAGGGGAATCCTACGAGCAGTACTTC
CDR3 protein: CASSLRGESYEQYF
D gene: -
clone size: -
J gene: TRBJ2-7
V gene: TRBV5-5

CDR3 DNA: TGTGCCAGCAGCTCTCAGACCGGGACCTATGAGACCCAGTACTTC
CDR3 protein: CASSSQTGTYETQYF
D gene: -
clone size: -
J gene: TRBJ2-5
V gene: TRBV7-3

CDR3 DNA: TGTGCCAGCAGCGAAAGCTACAATGAGCAGTTCTTC
CDR3 protein: CASSESYNEQFF
D gene: -
clone size: once
J gene: TRBJ2-1
V gene: TRBV5-8

CDR3 DNA: TGTGCCAGCAGCGCCTCCGGGGCCGCCACAGATACGCAGTATTTT
CDR3 protein: CASSASGAATDTQYF
D gene: -
clone size: -
J gene: TRBJ2-3
V gene: TRBV9

CDR3 DNA: TGTGCCAGCAGCCTTGACGACAGTAATGAAAAACTGTTTTTT
CDR3 protein: CASSLDDSNEKLFF
D gene: -
clone size: -
J gene: TRBJ1-4
V gene: TRBV5-5

CDR3 DNA: TGTGCCAGCAGCTTGGGACAGGGGGCTAACATTCAGTACTTC
CDR3 protein: CASSLGQGANIQYF
D gene: TRBD1
clone size: -
J gene: TRBJ2-4
V gene: TRBV7-9

CDR3 DNA: TGCGCCAGCAGCCAACAGCCCAGTACATCCAGCGCAGGAGGGCAGTACTTC
CDR3 protein: CASSQQPSTSSAGGQYF
D gene: -
clone size: -
J gene: TRBJ2-7
V gene: TRBV4-3

CDR3 DNA: TGTGCCAGCAGTGAAAGCCCGGGACGGAAGTACCAAGAGACCCAGTACTTC
CDR3 protein: CASSESPGRKYQETQYF
D gene: -
clone size: -
J gene: TRBJ2-5
V gene: TRBV6-1

CDR3 DNA: TGTGCCAGCAGCAAACAGTCGGGGGGCTCCACAGATACGCAGTATTTT
CDR3 protein: CASSKQSGGSTDTQYF
D gene: -
clone size: -
J gene: TRBJ2-3
V gene: TRBV21-1

CDR3 DNA: TGTGCCAGCAGCAGAGATCCGGCGGGCACTGAAGCTTTCTTT
CDR3 protein: CASSRDPAGTEAFF
D gene: -
clone size: few
J gene: TRBJ1-1
V gene: TRBV9

CDR3 DNA: TGTGCCAGCAGCATAGGATTGAACACTGAAGCTTTCTTT
CDR3 protein: CASSIGLNTEAFF
D gene: -
clone size: once
J gene: TRBJ1-1
V gene: TRBV28

CDR3 DNA: TGTGCCAGCAGCCTTGAAAAACTGTTTTTT
CDR3 protein: CASSLEKLFF
D gene: -
clone size: -
J gene: TRBJ1-4
V gene: TRBV27

CDR3 DNA: TGTGCCAGAAGCTTAACCCGGGGGCAGGGAAACATTCAGTACTTC
CDR3 protein: CARSLTRGQGNIQYF
D gene: -
clone size: -
J gene: TRBJ2-4
V gene: TRBV5-3

CDR3 DNA: TGTGCCAGCAGAGTTGTAGATGCAACTAATGAAAAACTGTTTTTT
CDR3 protein: CASRVVDATNEKLFF
D gene: -
clone size: -
J gene: TRBJ1-4
V gene: TRBV6-1